This TCR beta chain originates from a study of T-cell reconstitution after alpha-beta-depleted transplantation in children. The study, taken as a whole, reports: Surviving recipient T cells and thymic progenitors accounted for the high day-60 TCRbeta diversity observed in some patients. Newly generated T cells supplied most T-cell counts and diversity one year post-transplant. Several hundred rapidly expanded clones from non-depleted graft cells reportedly supplied alpha-beta T cells about two months post-transplant.

Trimming removed 0 bases from V and 3 bases from J; junction bases left unmatched: 3. CDR3 length: 16 residues. Germline V gene data show CDR1 as SQVTM and CDR2 as ANQGSEA. A library of TCRbeta sequences, prepared with unique molecular identifiers, was generated. One entry per CDR3 protein results from TCRdb running MiXCR on the PCR reads. The table records approximately 130,000 distinct CDR3 sequences, roughly 9% of them present only once. As concerns this clonotype: The antigen is undetermined.

This material consisted of PBMCs, mostly from graft donor cells, taken 180 days after TCRalphabeta/CD19-depleted stem cell transplant. This chain uses TRBV29-1 with TRBJ2-1, with 12 bases fitting TRBD2. The sequence was obtained from a girl under three years old who had a stem cell transplant for combined immunodeficiency, so the T cells may come from the graft donor. CDR3 protein: CSVEDRTSGVYNEQFF. Written as DNA, the CDR3 is TGCAGCGTTGAAGATCGGACTAGCGGGGTCTACAATGAGCAGTTCTTC.